Listed below are T cell receptor beta chains from one sample, sequenced in a study of neurological immune-mediated disorders. One entry per CDR3 protein, called by TCRdb with MiXCR from the 5' RACE reads. Found here are around 60,000 distinct CDR3 sequences, 3% to 4% of them singletons; the top ten hold about 7.1%. Sequencing used PBMCs. Receptors were obtained from a woman aged 60-75 years with multiple sclerosis. The CDR3 runs from the conserved cysteine through the conserved F or W. The D gene is left open where the match is weak. Clone size is not always given. Where it is, it says once, few, many or a class for expanded clones.

>TRBJ1-1|many|-|TRBV27
CASSLAMTANTEAFF
TGTGCCAGCAGTTTAGCCATGACAGCGAACACTGAAGCTTTCTTT
>TRBJ2-7|many|-|TRBV28
CASSLVTGSTFEQYF
TGTGCCAGCAGTTTAGTTACGGGGTCGACCTTCGAGCAGTACTTC
>TRBJ1-6|many|-|TRBV6-2/TRBV6-3
CASSVRGYSPLHF
TGTGCCAGCAGTGTCAGGGGTTATTCACCCCTCCACTTT
>TRBJ2-5|many|TRBD1|TRBV29-1
CSAVGRPGGPKETQYF
TGCAGCGCCGTTGGTCGTCCAGGGGGACCTAAAGAGACCCAGTACTTC
>TRBJ2-2|many|-|TRBV5-1
CASRPTNRANTGELFF
TGCGCCAGCAGGCCAACGAACAGGGCTAACACCGGGGAGCTGTTTTTT
>TRBJ1-2|many|-|TRBV7-3
CASSPDSNYGYTF
TGTGCCAGCAGCCCGGACAGTAATTATGGCTACACCTTC
>TRBJ1-6|many|-|TRBV28
CASSLGSPLHF
TGTGCCAGCAGTTTAGGTTCACCCCTCCACTTT
>TRBJ2-7|many|-|TRBV2
CASRTVAYEQYF
TGTGCCAGCAGGACCGTAGCCTACGAGCAGTACTTC
>TRBJ2-5|many|-|TRBV12-3/TRBV12-4
CASSWDMGETQYF
TGTGCCAGCAGTTGGGACATGGGAGAGACCCAGTACTTC
>TRBJ1-2|many|TRBD1|TRBV4-1
CASSPRRGRGGYTF
TGCGCCAGCAGCCCCCGCAGGGGGCGAGGAGGCTACACCTTC
>TRBJ1-3|many|-|TRBV10-3
CAISPGRSSGNTIYF
TGTGCCATCAGTCCGGGCCGAAGCTCTGGAAACACCATATATTTT
>TRBJ2-2|many|-|TRBV29-1
CSVEGIWGTGELFF
TGCAGCGTTGAAGGGATTTGGGGAACCGGGGAGCTGTTTTTT
>TRBJ1-2|-|-|TRBV3-1
CASSQVGRPDGYTF
TGTGCCAGCAGCCAAGTCGGGAGACCAGATGGCTACACCTTC
>TRBJ2-4|many|TRBD2|TRBV7-9
CASGGNIQYF
TGTGCAAGCGGGGGAAACATTCAGTACTTC
>TRBJ1-1|many|TRBD1|TRBV20-1
CSARRDRGTGDTEAFF
TGCAGTGCTCGCCGGGACAGGGGAACGGGAGACACTGAAGCTTTCTTT
>TRBJ1-1|few|TRBD1|TRBV5-1
CASSSQGGTEAFF
TGCGCCAGCAGCTCACAGGGGGGTACTGAAGCTTTCTTT
>TRBJ2-1|many|TRBD2|TRBV6-5
CASRLGLASVINEQFF
TGTGCCAGCAGGCTGGGACTAGCTAGCGTCATAAATGAGCAGTTCTTC
>TRBJ2-2|many|-|TRBV10-3
CAISVGRGNTGELFF
TGTGCCATCAGTGTTGGCAGGGGGAACACCGGGGAGCTGTTTTTT
>TRBJ1-2|many|-|TRBV5-6
CASSFRGIQSNYGYTF
TGTGCCAGCAGCTTTAGGGGAATCCAGTCTAACTATGGCTACACCTTC
>TRBJ1-6|many|TRBD1|TRBV28
CASTLTGSVNSPLHF
TGTGCCAGCACCTTGACAGGGAGTGTCAATTCACCCCTCCACTTT
>TRBJ1-5|many|-|TRBV20-1
CSARDVQGKQPQHF
TGCAGTGCTAGAGATGTTCAGGGAAAACAGCCCCAGCATTTT
>TRBJ2-5|-|-|TRBV18
CASSLGPQETQYF
TGTGCCAGCTCACTGGGACCCCAAGAGACCCAGTACTTC
>TRBJ2-7|many|-|TRBV11-2
CASRPGTYVSYEQYF
TGTGCCAGCAGGCCGGGGACGTATGTCTCCTACGAGCAGTACTTC
>TRBJ2-1|many|TRBD2|TRBV5-1
CASSSGGGYNEQFF
TGCGCCAGCAGTTCGGGAGGAGGTTACAATGAGCAGTTCTTC
>TRBJ2-7|many|-|TRBV3-1
CASSQVRGYEQYF
TGTGCCAGCAGCCAAGTAAGGGGCTACGAGCAGTACTTC
>TRBJ2-3|many|TRBD2|TRBV4-1
CASSQDGASGATDTQYF
TGCGCCAGCAGCCAAGATGGGGCTAGCGGGGCCACAGATACGCAGTATTTT
>TRBJ2-7|many|-|TRBV28
CASSSSAYEQYF
TGTGCCAGCAGCTCTTCGGCATACGAGCAGTACTTC
>TRBJ2-7|many|TRBD1|TRBV10-3
CASSGTGYSYEQYF
TGTGCCAGCTCTGGGACAGGGTATTCCTACGAGCAGTACTTC
>TRBJ2-1|many|-|TRBV11-2
CASSQGTINEQFF
TGTGCCAGCAGCCAGGGGACGATCAATGAGCAGTTCTTC
>TRBJ2-3|many|-|TRBV7-8
CASTPLPGGQDTQYF
TGTGCCAGCACCCCCCTCCCCGGGGGGCAAGATACGCAGTATTTT
>TRBJ2-2|many|-|TRBV10-1
CASRANTGELFF
TGCGCCAGCAGGGCGAACACCGGGGAGCTGTTTTTT
>TRBJ2-5|many|-|TRBV11-2
CASRRGLRAQYF
TGTGCCAGCAGAAGGGGACTCCGGGCCCAGTACTTC
>TRBJ2-7|many|-|TRBV28
CASSRSDSLTYEQYF
TGTGCCAGCAGCCGATCGGACAGTCTGACCTACGAGCAGTACTTC
>TRBJ1-2|many|TRBD1|TRBV12-3/TRBV12-4
CASSLGRGLDGYTF
TGTGCCAGCAGTTTAGGCAGGGGGCTGGATGGCTACACCTTC
>TRBJ2-3|many|-|TRBV5-1
CARILGGRSTDTQYF
TGCGCCAGAATATTAGGGGGTCGGAGCACAGATACGCAGTATTTT
>TRBJ1-5|many|-|TRBV19
CASSIRGRIYSNQPQHF
TGTGCCAGTAGTATAAGAGGGAGGATTTATAGCAATCAGCCCCAGCATTTT
>TRBJ1-5|many|-|TRBV2
CASSTTGYNQPQHF
TGTGCCAGCAGTACAACGGGGTACAATCAGCCCCAGCATTTT